This TCR beta chain was captured by sequencing in a study of CD8+ T cells in alopecia areata. Study summary: Administration of oral tofacitinib to treated patients was at 5 to 10 mg twice daily.

Points from the study as a whole: Scalp lesions, especially in alopecia totalis/universalis, had higher clonality than normal scalp.

Both CD4+ and CD8+ T cells were separated by sorting PBMCs. In each case, RNA was isolated and then reverse transcribed into cDNA as the sequencing template. TCRdb's table, derived via immunoSEQ multiplex PCR, lists solely in-frame clones and lacks some. The table records approximately 180,000 clones, about 66% of them present only once. Germline loops: CDR1 GTSNPN, CDR2 SVGIG (reference sequence). Trimming shortened V by 4 bases and J by 10 bases, and 11 bases separated the two germline ends. The CDR3 is made up of 11 amino acids. Comments on this clone: What it binds is unknown.

The sequencing here drew on CD8+ T cells sorted from blood, taken at week 0. This receptor was obtained from a human donor with alopecia areata. This chain uses TRBV30 with TRBJ2-1, with a weak D call TRBD1 (6 bases). The DNA of the CDR3 is TGTGCCTGGACCGGGACAAAAGAGCAGTTCTTC. It yields the protein CAWTGTKEQFF. The variable domain in full, completed from reference TRBV30 and TRBJ2-1, reads SQTIHQWPATLVQPVGSPLSLECTVEGTSNPNLYWYRQAAGRGLQLLFYSVGIGQISSEVPQNLSASRPQDRQFILSSKKLLLSDSGFYLCAWTGTKEQFFGPGTRLTVL.